This T cell receptor beta chain was identified during a study of vaccination effects on CD4 cells after COVID-19. General study results and limits: Recruitment yielded few convalescent patients, and the study had no early post-infection timepoints.

The ViraFEST assay expanded antigen-specific CD4+ T cells with viral peptide pools before sequencing. Once cultured for about 9 days, the cells underwent separation to obtain CD4+ T cells. The cohort was immunized with two doses of either the BNT162b2 or mRNA-1273 vaccine. Using immunoSEQ multiplex PCR, the repertoire was profiled, and TCRdb retains in-frame clones only, with some absent. The top ten hold around 15% of the sample, which has about 46,000 clones, about four fifths seen once. Turning to this clone: Its antigen is undetermined.

The CDR3 spans 13 residues. Per germline, CDR1 SGHNT and CDR2 YYREEE (reference sequence). The germline V and J ends were trimmed by 2 bases and 8 bases, with 10 bases remaining between them. The TCR comes from a human donor who received a COVID-19 vaccine. Sequenced here: CD4+ T cells from PBMCs cultured with HCoV-OC43 spike peptides, sampled after COVID-19 vaccination. Described subset: HCoV-OC43 spike overlapping peptide pool stimulation. V and J are TRBV5-4 and TRBJ1-4; D call uncertain. The CDR3 DNA sequence: TGTGCCAGCAGCTTCGTCGTCGGGGAAAAACTGTTTTTT. It is translated as CASSFVVGEKLFF.